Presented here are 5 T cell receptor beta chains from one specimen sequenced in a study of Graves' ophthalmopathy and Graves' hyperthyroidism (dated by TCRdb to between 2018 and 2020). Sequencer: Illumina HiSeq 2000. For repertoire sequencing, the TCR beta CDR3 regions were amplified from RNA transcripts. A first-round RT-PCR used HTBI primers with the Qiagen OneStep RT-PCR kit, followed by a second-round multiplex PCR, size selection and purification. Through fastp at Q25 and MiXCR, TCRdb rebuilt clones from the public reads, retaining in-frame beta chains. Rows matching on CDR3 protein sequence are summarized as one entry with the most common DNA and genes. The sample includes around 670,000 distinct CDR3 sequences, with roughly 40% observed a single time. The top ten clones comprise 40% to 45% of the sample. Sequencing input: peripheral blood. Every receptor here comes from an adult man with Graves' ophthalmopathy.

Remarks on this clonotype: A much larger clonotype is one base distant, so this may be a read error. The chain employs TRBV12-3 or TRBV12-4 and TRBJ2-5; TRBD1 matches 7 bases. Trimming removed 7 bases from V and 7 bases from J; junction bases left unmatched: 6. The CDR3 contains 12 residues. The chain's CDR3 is CASKRTGGTQYF. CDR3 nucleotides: TGTGCCAGCAAAAGGACAGGAGGGACCCAGTACTTC.

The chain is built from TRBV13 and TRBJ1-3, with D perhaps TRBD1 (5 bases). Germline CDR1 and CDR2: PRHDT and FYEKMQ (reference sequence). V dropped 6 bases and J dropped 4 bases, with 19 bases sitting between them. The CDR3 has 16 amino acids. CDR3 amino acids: CASRPNEEGPGNTIYF. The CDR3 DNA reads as TGTGCCAGCAGGCCTAATGAGGAGGGGCCCGGAAACACCATATATTTT.

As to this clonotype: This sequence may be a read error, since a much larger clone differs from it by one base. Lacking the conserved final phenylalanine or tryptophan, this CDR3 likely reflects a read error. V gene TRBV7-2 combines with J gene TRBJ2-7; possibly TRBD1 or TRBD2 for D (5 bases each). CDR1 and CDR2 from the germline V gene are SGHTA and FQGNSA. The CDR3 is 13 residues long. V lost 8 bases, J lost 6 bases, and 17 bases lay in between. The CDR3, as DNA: TGTGCCAGCGGCCGGTTGGGACCTAGCGAGCAGTACATC. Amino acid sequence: CASGRLGPSEQYI.

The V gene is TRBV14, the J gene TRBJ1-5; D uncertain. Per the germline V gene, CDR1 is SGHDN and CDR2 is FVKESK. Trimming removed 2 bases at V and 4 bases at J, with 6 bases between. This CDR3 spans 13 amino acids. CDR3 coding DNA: TGTGCCAGCAGCCAATCTATGAATCAGCCCCAGCATTTT. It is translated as CASSQSMNQPQHF.

The CDR3 protein is CSAWGTSGGQETQYF. DNA of the CDR3: TGCAGTGCTTGGGGGACTAGCGGGGGGCAAGAGACCCAGTACTTC. This chain connects TRBV20-1 to TRBJ2-5, with TRBD2 identical over 15 bases. The CDR3 is 15 amino acids. V gave up 5 bases and J gave up 2 bases; unmatched junction bases: 3. Germline V gene data show CDR1 as DFQATT and CDR2 as SNEGSKA (reference sequence).